This paragraph covers one T cell receptor beta chain sequence. There are 15 residues in the CDR3. With 0 bases clipped from V and 4 bases from J, the junction kept 3 bases outside the gene matches. CDR1 is MGHRA and CDR2 is YSYEKL in the germline V gene. The protocol was immunoSEQ multiplex PCR, while the TCRdb copy is restricted to in-frame clones and leaves out a portion. The sample includes about 480,000 clones, roughly 85% seen only once; the top ten take under 15%. All participating donors were Caucasian adults from Nashville, Tennessee. These data come from a study of shared clonotypes between healthy human individuals.

The sequenced sample consisted of PBMCs. The rearrangement links TRBV4-1 to TRBJ2-1, with 7 nucleotides matching TRBD1. The sequence derives from a woman in her forties in good health. Some clones in this sample may be carry-over from other donors' samples. Written as DNA, the CDR3 is TGCGCCAGCAGCCAAGAGACAGGGCTATACAATGAGCAGTTCTTC. Translation gives CASSQETGLYNEQFF.